The 6 T cell receptor beta chains presented below share a single source sample, sequenced in a study of shared clonotypes between healthy human individuals. Method: immunoSEQ multiplex PCR; TCRdb's copy keeps in-frame clones and lacks some. Counted here are about 1 million clones, about 70% occurring once; the ten biggest clones make up approximately 1.5%. Material for sequencing was memory CD4+ T cells sorted from blood. Subset given: CD45RA-negative fraction. The source is a man younger than 30 in good health.

The V call is TRBV5-6, the J call TRBJ1-2; TRBD1 agrees at 8 bases. CDR1 is SGHDT and CDR2 is YYEEEE in the germline V gene. This CDR3 has 16 residues. Losses at the gene ends were 2 bases for V and 4 bases for J; bases not matched to a gene: 10. The CDR3 bases are TGTGCCAGCAGCTTATCCGGGACAGGATTAGTCTATGGCTACACCTTC. Its translation: CASSLSGTGLVYGYTF.

This chain links TRBV28 with TRBJ2-7; unclear D gene. Deletions cut 3 bases from V and 6 bases from J, with 6 bases between. The CDR3 sequence is 11 residues long. The V gene's germline CDR1 is MDHEN and CDR2 SYDVKM. CDR3 protein: CASSLQFEQYF. Written as DNA, the CDR3 is TGTGCCAGCAGTTTGCAGTTCGAGCAGTACTTC.

This chain connects TRBV27 to TRBJ1-4; TRBD1 is a possible D gene (5 bases). Trimming removed 9 bases at V and 3 bases at J, with 17 bases between. The CDR3 consists of 15 residues. Looked up from germline, CDR1 is MNHEY and CDR2 is SMNVEV (reference sequence). The CDR3 DNA sequence: TGTGCCAGTTCCCTTTTTCGACAGCCTAATGAAAAACTGTTTTTT. Protein sequence: CASSLFRQPNEKLFF.

About this clone: Other DNA sequences in this specimen translate into the identical CDR3. This sequence joins TRBV7-2 and TRBJ2-1; 11 nucleotides agree with TRBD2. Trimming cost V 5 bases and J 6 bases; bases outside gene matches: 6. This CDR3 region has 15 residues. Per germline, CDR1 SGHTA and CDR2 FQGNSA. This chain's CDR3 is CASSAGTSGLNEQFF. CDR3 nucleotides: TGTGCCAGCAGCGCAGGGACTAGCGGACTCAATGAGCAGTTCTTC. The variable domain in full, with the rest retrieved from reference TRBV7-2 and TRBJ2-1, is GAGVSQSPSNKVTEKGKDVELRCDPISGHTALYWYRQSLGQGLEFLIYFQGNSAPDKSGLPSDRFSAERTGGSVSTLTIQRTQQEDSAVYLCASSAGTSGLNEQFFGPGTRLTVL.

This chain joins TRBV5-4 and TRBJ1-4; possibly TRBD1 for D (5 bases). Per the germline V gene, CDR1 is SGHNT and CDR2 is YYREEE (reference sequence). The CDR3 loop spans 16 amino acids. Between the trimmed V and J ends, which lost 3 bases and 4 bases, there was a span of 16 bases. The CDR3, as DNA: TGTGCCAGCAGCTCGGCGACCAGGGACCTTAATGAAAAACTGTTTTTT. This codes for CASSSATRDLNEKLFF.

The rearrangement joins TRBV5-1 to TRBJ2-1; no clear D. Germline V gene sequence: CDR1 SGHRS, CDR2 YFSETQ. This CDR3 has 14 amino acids. V was trimmed by 4 bases and J by 0 bases, leaving 8 bases between them. Here the CDR3 reads CASSISSSYNEQFF. CDR3 sequence (DNA): TGCGCCAGCAGCATATCTAGCTCCTACAATGAGCAGTTCTTC. The full variable domain, rest sourced from reference TRBV5-1 and TRBJ2-1, is KAGVTQTPRYLIKTRGQQVTLSCSPISGHRSVSWYQQTPGQGLQFLFEYFSETQRNKGNFPGRFSGRQFSNSRSEMNVSTLELGDSALYLCASSISSSYNEQFFGPGTRLTVL.